Presented here are 26 T cell receptor beta chains from one specimen sequenced in a study of T cells after posttransplantation cyclophosphamide. This table comes from immunoSEQ multiplex PCR, and its TCRdb copy is limited to in-frame clones, with some not included. The repertoire holds over 5,500 clones, with 95% to 98% as singletons. The material sequenced was naive CD8+ T cells sorted from PBMCs. The receptors were sampled from a woman aged 25 to 39 in good health and a related stem cell transplant donor.

The chain combines TRBV5-4 with TRBJ2-7, with a tentative D call TRBD2 (5 bases). This CDR3 region has 13 residues. Trimming cost V 0 bases and J 6 bases, with 10 bases left between them. Per germline, CDR1 SGHNT and CDR2 YYREEE (reference sequence). The CDR3 coding sequence is TGTGCCAGCAGCTTGGGAGTCGGGGTCGAGCAGTACTTC. Amino acids: CASSLGVGVEQYF.

This chain connects TRBV5-1 to TRBJ1-1; D remains unclear. The V end lost 4 bases, the J end lost 2 bases, and 9 bases lay between the germline ends. The CDR3 runs 13 residues. Germline loops: CDR1 SGHRS, CDR2 YFSETQ. CDR3 nucleotides: TGCGCCAGCAGCGAGGAGGCTAACACTGAAGCTTTCTTT. It is translated as CASSEEANTEAFF.

In regard to this clone: The junction shows a germline mismatch at one end, possibly a read error. This chain joins TRBV7-8 and TRBJ2-7; D perhaps matches TRBD2 (5 bases). The V gene's germline CDR1 is SGHVS and CDR2 FQNEAQ. The CDR3 consists of 15 residues. The CDR3 region is CAGSAPTRGSYEQYF. DNA of the CDR3: TGTGCCGGCAGCGCGCCCACTCGAGGGAGCTACGAGCAGTACTTC.

V is TRBV6-6 and J is TRBJ2-1; 7 bases are shared with TRBD2. V lost 2 bases to trimming and J lost 7 bases; unmatched junction nucleotides: 11. CDR1 MNHNY and CDR2 SVGAGI come from the germline V gene (reference sequence). This CDR3 has 16 amino acids. The CDR3, as DNA: TGTGCCAGCAGTTACGGGGGAGGGCGGGCGGGTAATGAGCAGTTCTTC. Protein product: CASSYGGGRAGNEQFF.

The chain is built from TRBV6-6 and TRBJ1-2; 7 nucleotides align to TRBD1. Germline CDR1 MNHNY, CDR2 SVGAGI (reference sequence). The V gene end was trimmed by 5 bases and the J gene end by 6 bases; junction bases not matched to a gene: 6. The CDR3 is 13 residues long. The CDR3 DNA follows: TGTGCCAGCAGTCCACAGGGGTTGGATGGCTACACCTTC. Amino acids: CASSPQGLDGYTF.

In DNA, the CDR3 is TGTGCCAGTAGTATAGCTGGCGGTCTTAGCACAGATACGCAGTATTTT. This translates into CASSIAGGLSTDTQYF. This rearrangement joins TRBV19 to TRBJ2-3; D remains ambiguous. Germline-derived CDR1 and CDR2 are LNHDA and SQIVND (reference sequence). The CDR3 has 16 residues. V lost 1 base and J 0 bases, leaving 11 bases between the germline ends.

The rearrangement joins TRBV19 to TRBJ2-5; tentative D call: TRBD2 (5 bases). The DNA end is a closer match to TRBJ2-7, so the J assignment may be wrong. The germline V gene encodes CDR1 LNHDA and CDR2 SQIVND (reference sequence). The CDR3 is made up of 14 amino acids. Here the CDR3 DNA reads TGTGCCAGTAGCCACCTCGGAGGCTCCTACGAGCAGTACTTC. Residues: CASSHLGGSYEQYF.

The V gene is TRBV5-4, the J gene TRBJ2-5; D uncertain. The tail of the sequence fits TRBJ2-7 better, so the J call may be wrong. Germline-derived CDR1 and CDR2 are SGHNT and YYREEE (reference sequence). This CDR3 is built from 11 residues. CDR3 bases: TGTGCCAGCAGCTGGAACTACGAGCAGTACTTC. As protein: CASSWNYEQYF.

The chain recombines TRBV7-6 with TRBJ2-1, with 12 bases lining up with TRBD2. Germline assignment: CDR1 SGHVS and CDR2 FNYEAQ. CDR3 length: 17 residues. J gave up 7 bases and V 5 bases, and 12 bases lay outside the gene matches. The CDR3: CASSRPLAGGLYNEQFF. CDR3 nucleotide sequence: TGTGCCAGCAGCCGCCCGCTAGCGGGGGGGTTGTATAATGAGCAGTTCTTC.

This clone was observed once. This chain joins TRBV9 and TRBJ2-7, with TRBD2 identical over 12 bases. Germline lookup yields CDR1 SGDLS and CDR2 YYNGEE. CDR3 length equals 16 residues. The V gene end was trimmed by 0 bases and the J gene end by 3 bases; junction bases not matched to a gene: 4. This CDR3 is CASSVGGLAGHYEQYF. In nucleotides, the CDR3 is TGTGCCAGCAGCGTAGGCGGACTAGCGGGACACTACGAGCAGTACTTC.

J is TRBJ2-3 and V is TRBV27, with 10 bases aligning to TRBD2. CDR1 is MNHEY, CDR2 SMNVEV, per germline (reference sequence). The CDR3 has 14 residues. The V segment lost 3 bases and the J segment 4 bases; nucleotides outside the gene matches: 1. CDR3 in amino acids: CASSFSGGADTQYF. The CDR3 DNA reads TGTGCCAGCAGTTTCAGCGGGGGGGCAGATACGCAGTATTTT.

The chain is built from TRBV5-6 and TRBJ1-5; D uncertain. Germline V gene lookup returns CDR1 SGHDT and CDR2 YYEEEE. CDR3 size: 13 residues. V lost 0 bases, J lost 6 bases, and 7 bases lay in between. CDR3 coding DNA: TGTGCCAGCAGCTTGGGTAGAGGTCAGCCCCAGCATTTT. Amino acid sequence: CASSLGRGQPQHF.

This rearrangement joins TRBV9 to TRBJ2-7, with 8 positions matching TRBD1. The junction had 11 bases not matched to a gene; V was cut back by 0 bases and J by 0 bases. Germline V lookup: CDR1 SGDLS, CDR2 YYNGEE. This CDR3 has 18 amino acids. CDR3: CASSVGPRTGQFSYEQYF. For the CDR3, the DNA is TGTGCCAGCAGCGTAGGCCCCAGGACAGGGCAATTCTCCTACGAGCAGTACTTC.

The chain joins TRBV27 to TRBJ1-2, with D perhaps TRBD1 (6 bases). The CDR3 covers 15 residues. Germline V gene sequence: CDR1 MNHEY, CDR2 SMNVEV (reference sequence). The V and J ends lost 5 bases and 4 bases respectively, with 17 bases between them. The CDR3 protein is CASSTVDRLSYGYTF. The DNA for the CDR3 is TGTGCCAGCAGTACCGTAGACAGGCTATCCTATGGCTACACCTTC.

The rearrangement joins TRBV23-1 to TRBJ1-2; D gene uncertain. TRBV23-1 is treated as an ORF (open reading frame) with a function not yet certain. V was trimmed by 5 bases and J by 5 bases, leaving 24 bases between them. The CDR3 extends over 17 amino acids. CDR3 region: CASSVISLRRKTYGYTF. CDR3 nucleotides: TGCGCCAGCAGTGTGATCTCGCTACGCAGAAAGACATATGGCTACACCTTC.

The chain links TRBV6-1 to TRBJ1-6; D is unclear. Germline V gene lookup returns CDR1 MNHNS and CDR2 SASEGT. There are 11 residues in the CDR3. V was shortened by 6 bases and J by 7 bases, with 4 bases between the two germline ends. The CDR3 protein is CASRRNSPLHF. As DNA, the CDR3 is TGTGCCAGCAGGAGGAATTCACCCCTCCACTTT.

This clone was picked up one time. The chain joins TRBV7-9 to TRBJ1-1; D gene unclear. In germline, CDR1 is SEHNR, CDR2 FQNEAQ (reference sequence). The CDR3 totals 13 residues. V was pared by 7 bases and J by 3 bases, with 12 bases between. The CDR3 DNA is TGTGCCAGCACCACCGGCGGTGACACTGAAGCTTTCTTT. This translates into CASTTGGDTEAFF.

V is TRBV4-3 and J is TRBJ2-5, with a weak D call TRBD2 (5 bases). The germline gives CDR1 LGHNA, CDR2 YSLEER. The CDR3 runs to 13 residues. Between the trimmed V and J ends, which lost 0 bases and 5 bases, there was a span of 7 bases. DNA for the CDR3: TGCGCCAGCAGCCAAGATGGCGGGGAGACCCAGTACTTC. Translating gives CASSQDGGETQYF.

The chain is built from TRBV6-1 and TRBJ1-1; a possible D gene is TRBD1 (6 bases). The germline CDR1 and CDR2 sequences are MNHNS and SASEGT. Trimming pared 3 bases from V and 5 bases from J, leaving 7 bases between. The CDR3 runs to 12 residues. CDR3 region: CASSDQGTEAFF. In DNA, the CDR3 is TGTGCCAGCAGTGACCAGGGGACTGAAGCTTTCTTT.

This chain links TRBV7-9 with TRBJ1-1; D possibly corresponds to TRBD1 (5 bases). CDR3 size: 14 residues. Germline V lookup: CDR1 SEHNR, CDR2 FQNEAQ (reference sequence). V shed 3 bases and J shed 1 base, with 9 bases lying between them. The DNA of the CDR3 is TGTGCCAGCAGCTTCATGGGGGGGAACACTGAAGCTTTCTTT. Residues: CASSFMGGNTEAFF.

V gene TRBV11-2 combines with J gene TRBJ2-1; 7 positions agree with TRBD1. Trimming at V came to 5 bases and at J to 8 bases, leaving 18 bases not matched to a gene. Germline loops: CDR1 SGHAT, CDR2 FQNNGV. The CDR3 length is 17 residues. The CDR3 spells CASSERTGQTYSYEQFF. The CDR3, as DNA: TGTGCCAGCAGCGAACGGACGGGACAGACTTACAGTTATGAGCAGTTCTTC.

This clone occurred once. This sequence joins TRBV10-1 and TRBJ1-1; TRBD1 matches at 8 bases. This CDR3 has 18 amino acids. Germline V lookup: CDR1 WNHNN, CDR2 SYGVQD (reference sequence). The V and J ends lost 7 bases and 4 bases, in that order; junction bases with no gene match: 20. The DNA for the CDR3 is TGCGCCAGCACTCGACAGGGGTTAGTCCCTTTGGATGTCACTGAAGCTTTCTTT. This sequence encodes CASTRQGLVPLDVTEAFF.

This clone was detected only once. The chain combines TRBV6-5 with TRBJ2-6, with D unresolved. V was shortened by 4 bases and J by 0 bases, with 10 bases between the two germline ends. The germline gives CDR1 MNHEY, CDR2 SVGAGI. This CDR3 comprises 16 residues. In nucleotides, the CDR3 is TGTGCCAGCAGTTCCCCAGGTAACTCTGGGGCCAACGTCCTGACTTTC. It translates to CASSSPGNSGANVLTF.

About this clone: The junction departs from the called germline gene at one end, perhaps through a read error. This chain uses TRBV7-2 with TRBJ1-6; 7 bases map to TRBD1. Germline lookup yields CDR1 SGHTA and CDR2 FQGNSA. The CDR3 has 15 amino acids. In DNA form, the CDR3 reads TGTGCCAGCACCCCAAGGGACAGCTATAATTCACCCCCCCACTTT. Translated: CASTPRDSYNSPPHF.

The V gene is TRBV5-4, the J gene TRBJ1-2; D uncertain. This CDR3 is 16 amino acids long. V lost 7 bases and J lost 4, with 23 bases in between. Per germline, CDR1 SGHNT and CDR2 YYREEE (reference sequence). CDR3 DNA: TGTGCCAGCGTTCTAGCAGTACCAGGAAAGACCTATGGCTACACCTTC. It codes for CASVLAVPGKTYGYTF.

This clone was detected only once. V usage is TRBV11-2 and J usage is TRBJ2-7; D is possibly TRBD1 (5 bases). Trimming shortened V by 5 bases and J by 2 bases, and 10 bases separated the two germline ends. The CDR3 loop spans 13 amino acids. The V gene's germline CDR1 is SGHAT and CDR2 FQNNGV. The DNA for the CDR3 is TGTGCCAGCAGCAACAGGAGAACCTACGAGCAGTACTTC. This codes for CASSNRRTYEQYF.